A selection of T cell receptor beta chains follows, all from one sample in a study of OX40 agonist ivuxolimab in advanced cancers. Sequencing used immunoSEQ multiplex PCR; TCRdb keeps in-frame clones, though not all of them. The sample includes 70,000 to 75,000 clones, approximately 83% of them seen just once. This specimen was CD4+ or CD8+ T cells sorted from blood, taken in a trial of the OX40 agonist ivuxolimab. Source of these receptors: an adult with an advanced solid tumor such as melanoma, head and neck, liver or kidney cancer. CDR3s include the opening cysteine and the closing phenylalanine or tryptophan. D genes are given only for firm matches. Clone size is shown for a subset of rows, as once, few, many or a class of expanded clone.

abundance	v_gene	j_gene	d_gene	CDR3nt	CDR3aa
.	TRBV5-1	TRBJ1-1	.	TGCGCCAGCATTCTGGGGGGTATTGGGGACGGCACTGAAGCTTTCTTT	CASILGGIGDGTEAFF
.	TRBV19	TRBJ2-7	.	TGTGCCAGTAGTATAGATGGGGGGTCCCTCGAGTCGGAGCAGTACTTC	CASSIDGGSLESEQYF
.	TRBV2	TRBJ2-1	TRBD2	TGTGCCAGCAGTGAGGAGCGGGGGGCCTACAATGAGCAGTTCTTC	CASSEERGAYNEQFF
.	TRBV6-5	TRBJ2-5	.	TGTGCCAGCAGAGCAGACACTTATGGAGCCTTATACTTC	CASRADTYGALYF
few	TRBV28	TRBJ1-4	.	TGTGCCAGCAGTTTGGGGGGGGGAGCGACTAATGAAAAACTGTTTTTT	CASSLGGGATNEKLFF
.	TRBV10-3	TRBJ2-2	.	TGTGCCATCAGTGGGGGTATAAGGGAGCTGTTTTTT	CAISGGIRELFF
.	TRBV18	TRBJ2-2	TRBD1	TGTGCCAGCCCCAGGCCCAGGGGGAACGCCGGGGAGCTGTTTTTT	CASPRPRGNAGELFF
few	TRBV19	TRBJ1-5	TRBD1	TGTGCCAGTAGCGACCTCACAGGGGCGAGCAATCAGCCCCAGCATTTT	CASSDLTGASNQPQHF
.	TRBV6-6	TRBJ1-1	.	TGTGCCAGCAGAAAAGGGAGTGACGGCACTGAAGCTTTCTTT	CASRKGSDGTEAFF
few	TRBV7-9	TRBJ1-1	.	TGTGCCAGCAGCTATACCCCGGGACACGGGATGGGTGAAGCTTTCTTT	CASSYTPGHGMGEAFF
.	TRBV18	TRBJ2-7	TRBD2	TGTGCCAGCTCACCACCTAGCGGGAGCTCCTACGAGCAGTACTTC	CASSPPSGSSYEQYF
.	TRBV5-1	TRBJ2-7	.	TGCGCCAGCAGCTTGGCAGCTGGGACCCGCCGCTCCTACGAGCAGTACTTC	CASSLAAGTRRSYEQYF
.	TRBV5-5	TRBJ1-1	.	TGTGCCAGCATCGTCTTCCCCTTAGGGCGCGGGAACACTGAAGCTTTCTTT	CASIVFPLGRGNTEAFF
.	TRBV2	TRBJ2-4	TRBD1	TGTGCCAGCAGAGACAGGGGGCTAGCCAAAAACATTCAGTACTTC	CASRDRGLAKNIQYF
once	TRBV6-5	TRBJ1-1	.	TGTGCCAGCAGTGAAGGGCTCACTGAAGCTTTCTTT	CASSEGLTEAFF
.	TRBV11-3	TRBJ1-4	.	TGTGCCAGCAGCTTAGATCGCGGGGCGATTAATGAAAAACTGTTTTTT	CASSLDRGAINEKLFF
few	TRBV30	TRBJ1-5	.	TGTGCCTGGAGCCCAGGGTCACGACAGCCCCAGCATTTT	CAWSPGSRQPQHF
once	TRBV4-3	TRBJ2-7	.	TGCGCCAGCAGCCTGTTGTCCGGGGCCACCTACGAGCAGTACTTC	CASSLLSGATYEQYF
.	TRBV5-8	TRBJ2-7	.	TGTGCCAGCAGCTTGAGGCCATCCTACGAGCAGTACTTC	CASSLRPSYEQYF
.	TRBV6-1	TRBJ2-1	.	TGTGCCAGCGTCAGGGCAGGTACCTCCTACAATGAGCAGTTCTTC	CASVRAGTSYNEQFF
.	TRBV6-5	TRBJ2-7	TRBD1	TGTGCCGGCAGTGCCAGGACAGGGAGTAACGAGCAGTACTTC	CAGSARTGSNEQYF
medium-sized	TRBV6-1	TRBJ1-4	.	TGTGCCAGCAGAAGCGGAAATAATGAAAAACTGTTTTTT	CASRSGNNEKLFF
.	TRBV5-4	TRBJ2-7	.	TGTGCCAGCAGCTTGGGACTGGAGGCCTACGAGCAGTACTTC	CASSLGLEAYEQYF
.	TRBV2	TRBJ2-3	.	TGTGCCAGCAGCGCCGGGACTTCGGGTGATACGCAGTATTTT	CASSAGTSGDTQYF
.	TRBV19	TRBJ1-1	TRBD1	TGTGCCAGTAGCCCCCAGGGACAGGGGACTGAAGCTTTCTTT	CASSPQGQGTEAFF
.	TRBV29-1	TRBJ1-4	TRBD1	TGCAGCGCCATGACAGGGTTGGATGAAAAACTGTTTTTT	CSAMTGLDEKLFF
.	TRBV9	TRBJ2-3	TRBD1	TGTGCCAGCAGCGTAGTGGGACAGGGGACAGATACGCAGTATTTT	CASSVVGQGTDTQYF